A single sample gave rise to the 11 T cell receptor beta chains below, sequenced in a study of metastatic and nonmetastatic thyroid tumors. Ahead of thyroid surgery, no patient had received treatment of any kind. TCRdb re-called the PCR reads through MiXCR. The sample lists tens of thousands of clones; approximately 12% were seen once. The sample consisted of blood. The receptors derive from a female donor with papillary thyroid cancer or a benign thyroid nodule (not recorded which). Some clones in this sample may be carry-over from other donors' samples.

The table lists this clone with many counts. The V call is TRBV5-6, the J call TRBJ2-7; 11 bases map to TRBD2. CDR1 and CDR2 (germline): SGHDT, YYEEEE. Losses at the gene ends were 0 bases for V and 6 bases for J; bases not matched to a gene: 5. The length of the CDR3 is 15 residues. CDR3: CASSLVAGGTGEQYF. In DNA, the CDR3 is TGTGCCAGCAGCTTGGTAGCGGGAGGGACGGGCGAGCAGTACTTC.

The genes are TRBV5-1 and TRBJ2-3, with D possibly TRBD2 on 6 matching bases. The CDR3 extends over 15 amino acids. Germline V CDR1 and CDR2: SGHRS, YFSETQ. Trimming left V 2 bases short and J 4 bases short, with 14 bases between. The CDR3 coding sequence is TGCGCCAGCAGCTTAAGGTTTGCGGGGTCAGATACGCAGTATTTT. It codes for CASSLRFAGSDTQYF.

This clone appeared many times. The gene calls are TRBV5-5 and TRBJ2-1; tentative D call: TRBD2 (6 bases). Germline V gene data show CDR1 as SGHKS and CDR2 as YYEKEE (reference sequence). V lost 2 bases and J lost 9, with 15 bases in between. The CDR3 consists of 14 residues. DNA of the CDR3: TGTGCCAGCAGCTTAGAACTAGCTACCGGTGAGCAGTTCTTC. This codes for CASSLELATGEQFF.

The sample holds a few counts of this clone. The chain links TRBV24-1 to TRBJ1-5, with a tentative D call TRBD1 (6 bases). Germline CDR1 reads KGHDR; CDR2 reads SFDVKD. The V end was cut by 1 base, the J end by 1 base, with 10 bases between. The CDR3 spans 16 residues. DNA of the CDR3: TGTGCCACCAGTGATTTCGGGGGCGAGAGCAATCAGCCCCAGCATTTT. Protein sequence: CATSDFGGESNQPQHF.

This clone was observed many times. This chain uses TRBV27 with TRBJ2-7, with D tentatively TRBD2 (5 bases). There are 13 residues in the CDR3. The V and J ends lost 5 bases and 5 bases respectively, with 13 bases between them. CDR1 is MNHEY, CDR2 SMNVEV, per germline (reference sequence). CDR3 in amino acids: CASSPMRDDEQYF. In DNA, the CDR3 is TGTGCCAGCAGTCCGATGAGGGATGACGAGCAGTACTTC.

This clone was observed many times. The chain joins TRBV28 to TRBJ1-2; 10 bases agree with TRBD1. Germline V gene lookup returns CDR1 MDHEN and CDR2 SYDVKM. This CDR3 comprises 16 residues. Trimming removed 5 bases from V and 2 bases from J; junction bases left unmatched: 8. The CDR3 spells CASSPDRGRLNYGYTF. CDR3 DNA sequence: TGTGCCAGCAGTCCGGACAGGGGGAGACTAAACTATGGCTACACCTTC.

Turning to this clone: This clone may be a read error of a much larger clone one base away. Lacking the conserved final phenylalanine or tryptophan, this CDR3 likely reflects a read error. V and J are TRBV28 and TRBJ1-3; D remains ambiguous. CDR3 length: 14 residues. Germline V lookup: CDR1 MDHEN, CDR2 SYDVKM. V was cut by 10 bases and J by 0 bases, with 13 bases left in between. The CDR3 loop is CAIAPPGSGNTIYL. The CDR3 DNA sequence: TGTGCCATCGCCCCCCCAGGCTCTGGAAACACCATATATCTT.

Turning to this clone: As the CDR3 is not closed by the conserved phenylalanine or tryptophan, this likely results from a read error. This sequence joins TRBV19 and TRBJ1-2, with a possible D match to TRBD1 (5 bases). CDR1 and CDR2 (germline): LNHDA, SQIVND (reference sequence). CDR3 length: 12 residues. As DNA, the CDR3 is TGTGCCGGTAGTAAAGGGGCCAGTGGCTACACCCTC. This encodes CAGSKGASGYTL.

The sample holds many counts of this clone. The chain joins TRBV6-2 or TRBV6-3 to TRBJ2-1, with 8 positions matching TRBD2. Germline V gene sequence: CDR1 MNHEY, CDR2 SVGEGT. Losses at the gene ends were 5 bases for V and 8 bases for J; bases not matched to a gene: 14. The CDR3 runs 16 residues. CDR3 loop: CASSLHRASGYHEQFF. CDR3 bases: TGTGCCAGCAGTCTTCATCGGGCTAGCGGGTATCATGAGCAGTTCTTC.

Comment on this clone: A read error is possible here, since a much larger clone lies one base away. Other DNA sequences from this sample encode an identical CDR3 as well. The chain links TRBV12-3 or TRBV12-4 to TRBJ1-5; D is uncertain. This CDR3 has 12 residues. The CDR3 DNA sequence: TGTGCCAGTAGTTTGGGTTCCCAGCCCCAGCATTTT. This translates into CASSLGSQPQHF.

In this sample, this clone turned up many times. This chain connects TRBV6-2 or TRBV6-3 to TRBJ2-1, with TRBD2 matching 12 bases. CDR1 MNHEY and CDR2 SVGEGT come from the germline V gene. V lost 3 bases and J lost 7; bases outside the gene matches: 13. The CDR3 loop spans 18 amino acids. The CDR3 sequence: CASSYRLAGATTRNEQFF. CDR3 DNA: TGTGCCAGCAGTTATAGACTAGCGGGAGCTACGACGCGTAATGAGCAGTTCTTC.